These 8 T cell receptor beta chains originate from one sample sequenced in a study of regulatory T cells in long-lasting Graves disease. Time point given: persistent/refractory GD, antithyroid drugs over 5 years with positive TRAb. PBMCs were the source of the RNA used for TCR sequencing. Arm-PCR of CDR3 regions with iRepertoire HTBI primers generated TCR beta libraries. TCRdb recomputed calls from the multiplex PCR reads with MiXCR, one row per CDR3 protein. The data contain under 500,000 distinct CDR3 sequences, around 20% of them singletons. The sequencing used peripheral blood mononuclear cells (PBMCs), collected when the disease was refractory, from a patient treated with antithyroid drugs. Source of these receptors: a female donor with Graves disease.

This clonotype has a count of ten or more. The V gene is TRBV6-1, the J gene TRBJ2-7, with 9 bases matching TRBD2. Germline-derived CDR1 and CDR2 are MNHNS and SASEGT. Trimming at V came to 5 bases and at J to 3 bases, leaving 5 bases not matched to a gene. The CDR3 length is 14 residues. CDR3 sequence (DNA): TGTGCCAGCAGTACCCGGACTAGCGACTACGAGCAGTACTTC. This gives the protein CASSTRTSDYEQYF.

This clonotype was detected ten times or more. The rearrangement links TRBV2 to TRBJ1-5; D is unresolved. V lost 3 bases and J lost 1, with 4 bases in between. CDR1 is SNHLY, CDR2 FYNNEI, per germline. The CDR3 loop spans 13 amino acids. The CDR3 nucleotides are TGTGCCAGCAGTGACCAGAGCAATCAGCCCCAGCATTTT. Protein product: CASSDQSNQPQHF.

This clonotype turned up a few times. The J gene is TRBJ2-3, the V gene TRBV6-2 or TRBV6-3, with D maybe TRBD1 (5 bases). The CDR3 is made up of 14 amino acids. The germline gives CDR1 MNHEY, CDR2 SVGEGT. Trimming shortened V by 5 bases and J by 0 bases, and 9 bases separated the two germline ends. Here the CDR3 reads CASSIRQSTDTQYF. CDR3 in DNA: TGTGCCAGCAGTATTAGACAGAGCACAGATACGCAGTATTTT.

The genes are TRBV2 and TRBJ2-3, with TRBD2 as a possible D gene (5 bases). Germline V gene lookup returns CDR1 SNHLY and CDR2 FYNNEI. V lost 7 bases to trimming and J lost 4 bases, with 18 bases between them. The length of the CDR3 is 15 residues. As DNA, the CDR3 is TGTGCCAGCAAAGAAAGGGAGACGGTCCCAGATACGCAGTATTTT. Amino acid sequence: CASKERETVPDTQYF.

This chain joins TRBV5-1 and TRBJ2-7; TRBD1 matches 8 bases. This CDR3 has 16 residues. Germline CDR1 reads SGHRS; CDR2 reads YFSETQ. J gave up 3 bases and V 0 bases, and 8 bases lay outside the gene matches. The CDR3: CASSLGPGGANYEQYF. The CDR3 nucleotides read TGCGCCAGCAGCTTGGGGCCAGGGGGCGCGAACTACGAGCAGTACTTC.

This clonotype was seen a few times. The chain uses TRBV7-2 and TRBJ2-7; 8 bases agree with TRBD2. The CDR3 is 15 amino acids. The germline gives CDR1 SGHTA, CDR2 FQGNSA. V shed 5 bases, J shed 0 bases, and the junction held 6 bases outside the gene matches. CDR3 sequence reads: CASSPRGGFSYEQYF. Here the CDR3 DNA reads TGTGCCAGCAGCCCCCGGGGGGGTTTCTCCTACGAGCAGTACTTC.

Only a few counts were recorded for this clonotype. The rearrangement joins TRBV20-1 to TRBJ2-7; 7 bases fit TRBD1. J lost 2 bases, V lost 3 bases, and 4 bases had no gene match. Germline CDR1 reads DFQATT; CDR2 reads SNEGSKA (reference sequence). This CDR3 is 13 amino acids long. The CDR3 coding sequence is TGCAGTGCTAGGGGACAGAGACCCTACGAGCAGTACTTC. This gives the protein CSARGQRPYEQYF.

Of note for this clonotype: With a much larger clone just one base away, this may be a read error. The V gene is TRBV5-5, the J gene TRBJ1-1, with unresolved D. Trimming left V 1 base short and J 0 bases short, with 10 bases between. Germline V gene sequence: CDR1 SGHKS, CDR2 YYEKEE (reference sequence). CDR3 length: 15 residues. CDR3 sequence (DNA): TGTGCCAGCAGCTTGTATTGGGGAATGAACACTGAAGCTTTCTTT. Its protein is CASSLYWGMNTEAFF.